This T cell receptor beta chain was sequenced in a study of CD8+CD57+ T cells in acquired aplastic anemia. Template material for TCR beta VDJ and CDR3 profiling consisted of genomic DNA. TCRdb redid the calling of the reads with MiXCR, one entry per CDR3 protein. The sample consists of 200,000 or so distinct CDR3 sequences, under 70% of them appearing once. The V end lost 3 bases, the J end lost 0 bases, and 11 bases lay between the germline ends. The germline gives CDR1 DFQATT, CDR2 SNEGSKA (reference sequence). CDR3 length: 14 residues. The TCR was taken from a human donor with severe aplastic anemia or a healthy control (not recorded which). The chain recombines TRBV20-1 with TRBJ1-2; no reliable D call. Sequencing used sorted CD4+, CD8+, or CD8+CD57+ T cells (not recorded which) from PBMCs. The CDR3 is CSASLAAANYGYTF. Written as DNA, the CDR3 is TGCAGTGCTAGTCTGGCGGCCGCTAACTATGGCTACACCTTC.